This T cell receptor (beta chain) was sequenced in a study of early T cells in non-severe SARS-CoV-2 infection. MiXCR was run by TCRdb on the 5' RACE reads, yielding one entry per CDR3 protein. The data hold about 35,000 distinct CDR3 sequences, with around 4.1% observed a single time. This clonotype appeared many times. The source material was whole blood. The clonotype was recovered from an adult who was a healthcare worker with PCR-confirmed SARS-CoV-2 infection or an uninfected control (not recorded which).

CDR3 loop: CASSLPVTLSGNTIYF. CDR3 coding DNA: TGTGCCAGCAGTTTACCCGTGACCCTCTCTGGAAACACCATATATTTT. V usage is TRBV27 and J usage is TRBJ1-3; unclear D gene. V was cut by 2 bases and J by 0 bases, with 11 bases left in between. The CDR3 runs to 16 residues. CDR1 and CDR2 from the germline V gene are MNHEY and SMNVEV (reference sequence).